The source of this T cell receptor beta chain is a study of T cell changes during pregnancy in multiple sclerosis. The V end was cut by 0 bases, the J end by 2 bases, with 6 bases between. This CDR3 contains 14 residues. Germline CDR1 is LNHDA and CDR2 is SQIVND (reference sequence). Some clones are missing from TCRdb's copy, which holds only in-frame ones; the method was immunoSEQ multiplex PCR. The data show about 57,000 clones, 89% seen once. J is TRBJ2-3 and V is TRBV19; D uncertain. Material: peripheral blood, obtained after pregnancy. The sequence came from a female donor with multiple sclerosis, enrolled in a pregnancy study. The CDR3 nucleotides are TGTGCCAGTAGTATAGATCTCCCCACAGATACGCAGTATTTT. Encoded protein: CASSIDLPTDTQYF.